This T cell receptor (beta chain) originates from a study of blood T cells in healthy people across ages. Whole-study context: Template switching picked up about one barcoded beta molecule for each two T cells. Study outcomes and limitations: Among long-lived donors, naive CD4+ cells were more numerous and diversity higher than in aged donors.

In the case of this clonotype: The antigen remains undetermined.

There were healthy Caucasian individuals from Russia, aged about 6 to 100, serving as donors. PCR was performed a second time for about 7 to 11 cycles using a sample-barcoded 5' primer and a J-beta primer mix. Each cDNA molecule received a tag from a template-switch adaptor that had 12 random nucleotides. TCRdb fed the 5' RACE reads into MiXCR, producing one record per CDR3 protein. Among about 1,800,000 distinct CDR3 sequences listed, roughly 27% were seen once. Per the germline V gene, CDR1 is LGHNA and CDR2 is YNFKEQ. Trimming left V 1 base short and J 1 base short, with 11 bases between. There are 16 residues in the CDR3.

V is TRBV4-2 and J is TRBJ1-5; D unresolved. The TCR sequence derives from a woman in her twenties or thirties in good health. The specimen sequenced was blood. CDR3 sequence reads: CASSQAGGRSNQPQHF. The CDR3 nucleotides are TGTGCCAGCAGCCAAGCAGGAGGTAGGAGCAATCAGCCCCAGCATTTT.